This T cell receptor beta chain is drawn from a study of cytomegalovirus exposure and HLA in healthy donors. Study observations and caveats: Cytomegalovirus-associated status was assigned to about 180 TCR beta chains. TCR sequences were mostly rare, though some public TCRs occurred in many donors. Per published reports, the classifier diagnosed cytomegalovirus status with high specificity and sensitivity.

Sequencing was performed with immunoSEQ multiplex PCR; in TCRdb, only in-frame clones are kept and a portion is missing. Of a few hundred thousand clones listed, 88% are singletons. As concerns this clone: What it binds is unknown.

Trimming pared 6 bases from V and 3 bases from J, leaving 12 bases between. CDR3 size: 13 residues. Germline V lookup: CDR1 MNHEY, CDR2 SMNVEV (reference sequence). The gene calls are TRBV27 and TRBJ2-7, with D possibly matching TRBD1 (5 bases). The TCR originated in a woman younger than 35 in good health and CMV-seronegative. Sequenced material: PBMCs. This CDR3 is CASRDNPFYEQYF. The CDR3 DNA reads TGTGCCAGCAGGGACAACCCCTTCTACGAGCAGTACTTC.